A single sample is the source of the 28 T cell receptor beta chains below, sequenced in a study of PD-L1 blockade in urothelial cancer. Libraries were prepared by immunoSEQ multiplex PCR; TCRdb keeps only in-frame clonotypes and omits some of them. The table has about 29,000 clones, more than 75% seen once. This specimen consisted of PBMCs, obtained around atezolizumab (anti-PD-L1) treatment. Every receptor here comes from a man in his fifties or sixties with urothelial cancer.

This rearrangement joins TRBV7-2 to TRBJ1-1; unclear D gene. The germline V and J ends were trimmed by 5 bases and 3 bases, with 16 bases remaining between them. This CDR3 region has 15 residues. The germline CDR1 and CDR2 sequences are SGHTA and FQGNSA. The CDR3 reads CASSESALRDTEAFF. In nucleotides, the CDR3 is TGTGCCAGCAGCGAAAGCGCGTTGAGGGACACTGAAGCTTTCTTT.

The chain uses TRBV23-1 and TRBJ2-3, with D unresolved. TRBV23-1 is classed as an ORF, of uncertain function. CDR3 length: 15 amino acids. V shed 4 bases and J shed 2 bases, with 13 bases lying between them. The CDR3 DNA is TGCGCCAGCAGTCCTTCGGTGGAGCCCACAGATACGCAGTATTTT. Protein sequence: CASSPSVEPTDTQYF.

This sequence joins TRBV19 and TRBJ1-2; D is possibly TRBD1 (5 bases). There are 14 residues in the CDR3. Trimming cost V 3 bases and J 4 bases, with 12 bases left between them. The germline gives CDR1 LNHDA, CDR2 SQIVND (reference sequence). CDR3 nucleotide sequence: TGTGCCAGTAGTATGGCCAGGGATGTCTATGGCTACACCTTC. It is translated as CASSMARDVYGYTF.

The genes are TRBV4-1 and TRBJ2-5; 10 bases fit TRBD2. After removal of 3 bases from V and 1 base from J, the junction contained 5 bases not matched to a gene. CDR3 size: 16 residues. CDR1 and CDR2 from the germline V gene are MGHRA and YSYEKL. CDR3 loop: CASSQAGTSVQETQYF. Written as DNA, the CDR3 is TGCGCCAGCAGCCAGGCCGGGACTAGCGTCCAAGAGACCCAGTACTTC.

J is TRBJ2-7 and V is TRBV19; weak D call: TRBD1 (6 bases). Trimming cost V 3 bases and J 2 bases, with 20 bases left between them. Germline assignment: CDR1 LNHDA and CDR2 SQIVND (reference sequence). This CDR3 has 17 amino acids. CDR3 DNA: TGTGCCAGTAGTATGGCCACCCGGAGGCAGGGGACCTACGAGCAGTACTTC. Residues: CASSMATRRQGTYEQYF.

This clone was seen once. This sequence joins TRBV4-3 and TRBJ2-2; 9 bases agree with TRBD2. There are 17 residues in the CDR3. J lost 7 bases, V lost 2 bases, and 11 bases had no gene match. Germline values: CDR1 LGHNA, CDR2 YSLEER. This CDR3 reads CASSQPGGGRAVGELFF. CDR3 sequence (DNA): TGCGCCAGCAGCCAACCCGGGGGCGGGAGGGCCGTCGGGGAGCTGTTTTTT.

V gene TRBV30 combines with J gene TRBJ1-2; 8 positions agree with TRBD1. Trimming took 5 bases from V and 4 from J; bases not matched to a gene: 0. Germline values: CDR1 GTSNPN, CDR2 SVGIG (reference sequence). This CDR3 is built from 11 residues. The CDR3 here is CAWDRGYGYTF. DNA for the CDR3: TGTGCCTGGGACAGGGGCTATGGCTACACCTTC.

The V and J genes are TRBV7-8 and TRBJ1-2, with 8 bases aligning to TRBD1. Germline V gene sequence: CDR1 SGHVS, CDR2 FQNEAQ. Trimming removed 4 bases from V and 6 bases from J; junction bases left unmatched: 7. The CDR3 runs 14 residues. In DNA form, the CDR3 reads TGTGCCAGCAGCTCACGACAGGGGTACCATGGCTACACCTTC. Amino acids: CASSSRQGYHGYTF. Supplemented by reference TRBV7-8 and TRBJ1-2, the full variable domain reads GAGVSQSPRYKVAKRGQDVALRCDPISGHVSLFWYQQALGQGPEFLTYFQNEAQLDKSGLPSDRFFAERPEGSVSTLKIQRTQQEDSAVYLCASSSRQGYHGYTFGSGTRLTVV.

The V call is TRBV5-6, the J call TRBJ1-1; no clear D gene. Trimming took 1 base from V and 0 from J, leaving 7 bases between them. The germline V gene has CDR1 SGHDT and CDR2 YYEEEE. This CDR3 is 14 amino acids long. The CDR3: CASSLSGLNTEAFF. DNA for the CDR3: TGTGCCAGCAGCTTGTCGGGGTTGAACACTGAAGCTTTCTTT.

This chain uses TRBV30 with TRBJ2-4, with D possibly TRBD1 on 6 matching bases. This CDR3 comprises 16 residues. Trimming shortened V by 2 bases and J by 0 bases, and 14 bases separated the two germline ends. Looked up from germline, CDR1 is GTSNPN and CDR2 is SVGIG (reference sequence). This CDR3 is CAWSLPGALAKNIQYF. CDR3 coding DNA: TGTGCCTGGAGTCTCCCAGGGGCCCTAGCCAAAAACATTCAGTACTTC.

This clone was detected only a few times. The V and J genes are TRBV6-1 and TRBJ2-7; D gene ambiguous. CDR3 length equals 11 residues. Deletions cut 8 bases from V and 6 bases from J, with 11 bases between. Germline V gene data show CDR1 as MNHNS and CDR2 as SASEGT. For the CDR3, the DNA is TGTGCCAGCCTGTCACTAATCGAGCAGTACTTC. Translation: CASLSLIEQYF.

This clone is a singleton in its sample. The V and J genes are TRBV18 and TRBJ2-5, with 9 bases identical to TRBD1. The CDR3 totals 16 residues. From germline, CDR1 is KGHSH and CDR2 LQKENI. With 4 bases clipped from V and 0 bases from J, the junction kept 6 bases outside the gene matches. The CDR3 bases are TGTGCCAGCTCACGACCGGGACAGGGATACCAAGAGACCCAGTACTTC. Translated, it gives CASSRPGQGYQETQYF.

The CDR3 region has the DNA TGTGCCAGCAGCTTATTAACGGAGACTAGCGGGAATAGTGCGTTCTTC. The encoded protein is CASSLLTETSGNSAFF. The chain joins TRBV7-8 to TRBJ2-1; 11 bases fit TRBD2. The V gene end was trimmed by 2 bases and the J gene end by 15 bases; junction bases not matched to a gene: 15. Germline V CDR1 and CDR2: SGHVS, FQNEAQ. The CDR3 has 16 residues. Together with reference TRBV7-8 and TRBJ2-1, the CDR3 gives the full variable domain: GAGVSQSPRYKVAKRGQDVALRCDPISGHVSLFWYQQALGQGPEFLTYFQNEAQLDKSGLPSDRFFAERPEGSVSTLKIQRTQQEDSAVYLCASSLLTETSGNSAFFGPGTRLTVL.

This chain links TRBV6-5 with TRBJ1-1; TRBD1 might be the D (5 bases). The CDR3 is made up of 14 amino acids. The V end lost 0 bases, the J end lost 2 bases, and 7 bases lay between the germline ends. Germline V gives CDR1 MNHEY, CDR2 SVGAGI. CDR3 sequence (DNA): TGTGCCAGCAGTTACTCGGGGCTTAACACTGAAGCTTTCTTT. Translation gives CASSYSGLNTEAFF.

The chain couples TRBV29-1 to TRBJ2-7, with D perhaps TRBD1 (5 bases). V gave up 4 bases and J gave up 2 bases, with 12 bases separating them. Germline V gene lookup returns CDR1 SQVTM and CDR2 ANQGSEA. This CDR3 region has 13 residues. The CDR3 nucleotides read TGCAGCGTTGCAGGGCGACAGACCTACGAGCAGTACTTC. Its translation: CSVAGRQTYEQYF.

This clone was counted a few times. The rearrangement uses TRBV5-1 and TRBJ2-1, with a weak D call TRBD1 (6 bases). CDR3 length: 12 residues. V gave up 4 bases and J gave up 8 bases, with 10 bases separating them. The germline gives CDR1 SGHRS, CDR2 YFSETQ. The CDR3 nucleotides read TGCGCCAGCAGCCTACAGGGAGATGAGCAGTTCTTC. This sequence encodes CASSLQGDEQFF.

The chain carries TRBV29-1 and TRBJ2-3; 8 bases are a match to TRBD2. The trim removed 2 bases at V and 2 bases at J, leaving 9 bases unmatched. The length of the CDR3 is 16 residues. Germline assignment: CDR1 SQVTM and CDR2 ANQGSEA. CDR3 sequence (DNA): TGCAGCGTTGAAATCGGCGCGGGGGGCACCACAGATACGCAGTATTTT. This gives the protein CSVEIGAGGTTDTQYF.

The chain carries TRBV6-6 and TRBJ1-2, with D hard to call. V shed 5 bases and J shed 6 bases, with 7 bases lying between them. The CDR3 covers 11 residues. Germline assignment: CDR1 MNHNY and CDR2 SVGAGI (reference sequence). CDR3 loop: CASSRGNGYTF. The CDR3 coding sequence is TGTGCCAGCAGTCGAGGGAATGGCTACACCTTC.

The gene calls are TRBV11-3 and TRBJ2-3; the D gene is possibly TRBD1 (7 bases). The CDR3 loop spans 14 amino acids. Germline CDR1 is SGHNT and CDR2 is YENEEA. The V and J ends lost 5 bases and 4 bases respectively, with 13 bases between them. The CDR3 sequence: CASSPARGADTQYF. The CDR3 DNA follows: TGTGCCAGCAGCCCGGCCAGGGGGGCAGATACGCAGTATTTT.

The J gene is TRBJ2-1, the V gene TRBV28; 9 bases map to TRBD2. Germline lookup yields CDR1 MDHEN and CDR2 SYDVKM. This CDR3 spans 15 amino acids. Germline trimming cut 2 bases from V and 2 bases from J; bases unmatched to any gene: 1. The CDR3, as DNA: TGTGCCAGCAGTTTAGGGACTAGCCCCTACAATGAGCAGTTCTTC. It encodes CASSLGTSPYNEQFF.

This chain joins TRBV2 and TRBJ2-1; weak D call: TRBD2 (6 bases). The germline V and J ends were trimmed by 8 bases and 6 bases, with 14 bases remaining between them. This CDR3 has 13 residues. Germline loops: CDR1 SNHLY, CDR2 FYNNEI. CDR3 in DNA: TGTGCCAGCGAGGAGACTAGTTTCAATGAGCAGTTCTTC. Translated: CASEETSFNEQFF.

The chain recombines TRBV5-1 with TRBJ2-3, with a possible D match to TRBD2 (6 bases). CDR1 and CDR2 from the germline V gene are SGHRS and YFSETQ. The CDR3 is 15 residues long. Trimming left V 3 bases short and J 1 base short, with 12 bases between. Here the CDR3 DNA reads TGCGCCAGCAGCTCGTCCGGGACTCGCACAGATACGCAGTATTTT. Amino acid sequence: CASSSSGTRTDTQYF.

The chain joins TRBV30 to TRBJ1-1; D gene uncertain. Trimming cost V 5 bases and J 6 bases, with 10 bases left between them. Per germline, CDR1 GTSNPN and CDR2 SVGIG (reference sequence). The CDR3 totals 11 residues. The CDR3: CAWGSGAEAFF. In DNA, the CDR3 is TGTGCCTGGGGGAGTGGAGCTGAAGCTTTCTTT.

The chain couples TRBV15 to TRBJ1-1; no definite D call. V was shortened by 5 bases and J by 1 base, with 17 bases between the two germline ends. Germline CDR1 and CDR2: LNHNV and YYDKDF (reference sequence). The CDR3 is 16 amino acids. The CDR3 nucleotides read TGTGCCACCAGCCCTCGGTGGGAGGATGCGAACACTGAAGCTTTCTTT. This sequence encodes CATSPRWEDANTEAFF.

The gene calls are TRBV7-9 and TRBJ2-5; no clear D gene. V was cut by 3 bases and J by 2 bases, with 16 bases left in between. Germline-derived CDR1 and CDR2 are SEHNR and FQNEAQ (reference sequence). There are 16 residues in the CDR3. CDR3 DNA: TGTGCCAGCAGCTTGGCTTCGGCAGCGAGGCAAGAGACCCAGTACTTC. Amino acids: CASSLASAARQETQYF. The variable domain in full, completed from reference TRBV7-9 and TRBJ2-5, reads DTGVSQNPRHKITKRGQNVTFRCDPISEHNRLYWYRQTLGQGPEFLTYFQNEAQLEKSRLLSDRFSAERPKGSFSTLEIQRTEQGDSAMYLCASSLASAARQETQYFGPGTRLLVL.

This chain links TRBV4-1 with TRBJ2-7; 10 nucleotides align to TRBD2. Germline CDR1 reads MGHRA; CDR2 reads YSYEKL. V was pared by 1 base and J by 7 bases, with 10 bases of the junction left unmatched. The CDR3 is 16 residues long. The CDR3 DNA reads as TGCGCCAGCAGCCAAGTAAATCTAGCGGGAGCGAGGGAGCAGTACTTC. Residues: CASSQVNLAGAREQYF.

The J gene is TRBJ2-1, the V gene TRBV9; D uncertain. Trimming cost V 3 bases and J 7 bases, with 8 bases left between them. The CDR3 covers 12 residues. The V gene's germline CDR1 is SGDLS and CDR2 YYNGEE. This CDR3 reads CASSGPGNEQFF. In nucleotides, the CDR3 is TGTGCCAGCAGCGGCCCCGGTAATGAGCAGTTCTTC.

The chain links TRBV7-2 to TRBJ1-2; 7 bases match TRBD1. Germline V CDR1 and CDR2: SGHTA, FQGNSA. Trimming cost V 0 bases and J 0 bases; bases outside gene matches: 4. This CDR3 is 16 amino acids long. The DNA of the CDR3 is TGTGCCAGCAGCTTAGCAGACAGGGCTGCTAACTATGGCTACACCTTC. Its protein product is CASSLADRAANYGYTF.